This T cell receptor beta chain was sequenced in a study of T cell changes during pregnancy in multiple sclerosis. Data came from immunoSEQ multiplex PCR; TCRdb stores just in-frame clones and leaves some out. The data hold about 71,000 clones, with over 85% observed a single time. The germline V gene has CDR1 SQVTM and CDR2 ANQGSEA. Trimming cost V 0 bases and J 9 bases, with 11 bases left between them. This CDR3 has 12 amino acids. This sequence was found in a female donor with multiple sclerosis, enrolled in a pregnancy study. Sequenced material: peripheral blood, taken in the third trimester of pregnancy. V and J are TRBV29-1 and TRBJ1-2; D is possibly TRBD1 (5 bases). CDR3: CSVEDGPGSYTF. The CDR3 bases are TGCAGCGTTGAAGACGGGCCAGGGAGCTACACCTTC.